The 17 T cell receptor beta chains in this list originate from one sample, sequenced in a study of T cells in tuberculosis. Libraries were prepared by immunoSEQ multiplex PCR; TCRdb keeps only in-frame clonotypes and omits some of them. The sample lists about 88,000 clones, approximately 91% occurring once. After thawing and overnight rest, PBMC were stained with GMM-loaded CD1B tetramer, viability dye and anti-CD3 for sorting. The CD1B tetramers carried C32 glucose monomycolate purified from Rhodococcus equi. The sequenced sample was CD1b-GMM tetramer-negative cells sorted from PBMCs. All receptors come from an adult woman with latent tuberculosis.

CDR3 in amino acids: CATSKLSGGINQPQHF. DNA of the CDR3: TGTGCCACTTCTAAGCTGAGCGGGGGTATCAATCAGCCCCAGCATTTT. The V and J genes are TRBV28 and TRBJ1-5; possibly TRBD1 for D (5 bases). V was cut by 10 bases and J by 3 bases, with 22 bases left in between. CDR1 is MDHEN and CDR2 is SYDVKM in the germline V gene. This CDR3 has 16 amino acids.

This clone has only one observation. The V gene is TRBV5-1, the J gene TRBJ2-3; TRBD2 agrees at 12 bases. The V gene's germline CDR1 is SGHRS and CDR2 YFSETQ. CDR3 length: 16 residues. Trimming at V came to 4 bases and at J to 4 bases, leaving 7 bases not matched to a gene. CDR3 protein: CASSRGLAGIPDTQYF. For the CDR3, the DNA is TGCGCCAGCAGCCGAGGACTAGCGGGGATCCCAGATACGCAGTATTTT.

The chain is built from TRBV19 and TRBJ1-3; D is undetermined. The V and J ends lost 4 bases and 1 base respectively, with 5 bases between them. This CDR3 comprises 13 residues. CDR1 is LNHDA and CDR2 is SQIVND in the germline V gene (reference sequence). The CDR3 sequence: CASSRESGNTIYF. In DNA form, the CDR3 reads TGTGCCAGTAGTAGGGAGTCTGGAAACACCATATATTTT.

The chain joins TRBV30 to TRBJ1-5; maybe TRBD1 (6 bases). V dropped 4 bases and J dropped 6 bases, with 22 bases sitting between them. The CDR3 length is 16 residues. The germline gives CDR1 GTSNPN, CDR2 SVGIG (reference sequence). The CDR3 spells CAWKIAGAATGQPQHF. DNA of the CDR3: TGTGCCTGGAAGATCGCGGGGGCCGCGACTGGTCAGCCCCAGCATTTT.

CDR3: CAWSIGDSNQPQHF. As DNA, the CDR3 is TGTGCCTGGAGCATCGGAGATAGCAATCAGCCCCAGCATTTT. This chain connects TRBV30 to TRBJ1-5; D gene ambiguous. The germline gives CDR1 GTSNPN, CDR2 SVGIG (reference sequence). The CDR3 totals 14 residues. The V gene lost 3 bases and the J gene lost 0 bases, with 9 bases spanning the gap.

The chain carries TRBV30 and TRBJ1-2; 7 bases map to TRBD1. The CDR3 consists of 10 residues. CDR1 GTSNPN and CDR2 SVGIG come from the germline V gene (reference sequence). After removal of 6 bases from V and 8 bases from J, the junction contained 3 bases not matched to a gene. CDR3 sequence: CACRGGGYTF. The CDR3 DNA follows: TGTGCCTGCCGAGGGGGCGGCTACACCTTC.

This clone has only one observation. The V and J genes are TRBV11-2 and TRBJ1-1; no clear D gene. The CDR3 totals 13 residues. V gave up 5 bases and J gave up 2 bases, with 9 bases separating them. Germline loops: CDR1 SGHAT, CDR2 FQNNGV. CDR3 sequence reads: CASSPTDNTEAFF. The DNA of the CDR3 is TGTGCCAGCAGCCCCACAGACAACACTGAAGCTTTCTTT.

This chain connects TRBV7-9 to TRBJ2-2; a weak D match, TRBD2 (5 bases). CDR1 is SEHNR, CDR2 FQNEAQ, per germline (reference sequence). The V gene lost 7 bases and the J gene lost 4 bases, with 19 bases spanning the gap. This CDR3 region has 16 residues. CDR3 DNA: TGTGCCAGCACCCCCGCGAGAGGGCGCGGCACCGGGGAGCTGTTTTTT. The encoded protein is CASTPARGRGTGELFF.

V usage is TRBV10-3 and J usage is TRBJ2-5, with 10 bases fitting TRBD2. Germline V gene lookup returns CDR1 ENHRY and CDR2 SYGVKD. This CDR3 region has 15 residues. V trimming: 3 bases; J trimming: 4 bases; junction bases outside the gene matches: 5. The CDR3 nucleotides read TGTGCCATCAGTGAAGGAGCGGGGGGGTCAGAGACCCAGTACTTC. The encoded protein is CAISEGAGGSETQYF.

The chain links TRBV28 to TRBJ1-2; no clear D gene. CDR1 and CDR2 (germline): MDHEN, SYDVKM. The CDR3 covers 11 residues. V was shortened by 5 bases and J by 4 bases, with 5 bases between the two germline ends. CDR3 sequence (DNA): TGTGCCAGCAGTCCCGGCTATGGCTACACCTTC. Its protein is CASSPGYGYTF.

V is TRBV29-1 and J is TRBJ1-1; D gene uncertain. Germline CDR1 SQVTM, CDR2 ANQGSEA. This CDR3 has 13 residues. Trimming took off 5 bases at V and 1 base at J, with 11 bases between the two ends. In DNA, the CDR3 is TGCAGCGTTTCTACAGACCCGAACACTGAAGCTTTCTTT. This gives the protein CSVSTDPNTEAFF.

The chain recombines TRBV9 with TRBJ2-7; TRBD1 matches 8 bases. CDR1 and CDR2 (germline): SGDLS, YYNGEE. V lost 3 bases, J lost 3 bases, and 5 bases stayed unmatched. This CDR3 contains 14 residues. The CDR3: CASSAGTGNYEQYF. For the CDR3, the DNA is TGTGCCAGCAGCGCGGGGACAGGCAACTACGAGCAGTACTTC.

The chain has TRBV5-1 and TRBJ2-2; TRBD1 agrees at 11 bases. The junction had 6 bases not matched to a gene; V was cut back by 6 bases and J by 2 bases. Germline V gene data show CDR1 as SGHRS and CDR2 as YFSETQ. The CDR3 length is 16 residues. CDR3 loop: CASTRDRGGNTGELFF. CDR3 nucleotide sequence: TGCGCCAGCACCCGGGACAGGGGGGGAAACACCGGGGAGCTGTTTTTT.

V and J are TRBV7-2 and TRBJ2-5, with 8 bases aligning to TRBD2. V was clipped by 5 bases and J by 5 bases; unmatched bases: 16. CDR3 length: 17 residues. Germline lookup yields CDR1 SGHTA and CDR2 FQGNSA. CDR3 loop: CASSRRARRGGGETQYF. Here the CDR3 DNA reads TGTGCCAGCAGCCGCAGGGCAAGACGGGGGGGCGGGGAGACCCAGTACTTC. The full variable domain, with the rest looked up from reference TRBV7-2 and TRBJ2-5, is GAGVSQSPSNKVTEKGKDVELRCDPISGHTALYWYRQSLGQGLEFLIYFQGNSAPDKSGLPSDRFSAERTGGSVSTLTIQRTQQEDSAVYLCASSRRARRGGGETQYFGPGTRLLVL.

V usage is TRBV2 and J usage is TRBJ2-1; 12 positions match TRBD2. The CDR3 is made up of 16 amino acids. Germline values: CDR1 SNHLY, CDR2 FYNNEI. Losses at the gene ends were 7 bases for V and 6 bases for J; bases not matched to a gene: 10. CDR3 sequence reads: CASKWGVGLAGNEQFF. CDR3 nucleotide sequence: TGTGCCAGCAAGTGGGGGGTGGGACTAGCGGGCAATGAGCAGTTCTTC.

DNA for the CDR3: TGCGCCAGCAGCTTGAACAGAATGAACACTGAAGCTTTCTTT. Protein product: CASSLNRMNTEAFF. J is TRBJ1-1 and V is TRBV5-1; D gene unclear. V lost 1 base to trimming and J lost 0 bases, with 7 bases between them. The germline V gene encodes CDR1 SGHRS and CDR2 YFSETQ. The CDR3 runs 14 residues.

The chain couples TRBV18 to TRBJ1-6; TRBD1 matches at 7 bases. Trimming at V came to 3 bases and at J to 6 bases, leaving 2 bases not matched to a gene. Per the germline V gene, CDR1 is KGHSH and CDR2 is LQKENI. The CDR3 spans 14 residues. The CDR3 protein is CASSPDRVNSPLHF. DNA of the CDR3: TGTGCCAGCTCACCCGACAGGGTTAATTCACCCCTCCACTTT.